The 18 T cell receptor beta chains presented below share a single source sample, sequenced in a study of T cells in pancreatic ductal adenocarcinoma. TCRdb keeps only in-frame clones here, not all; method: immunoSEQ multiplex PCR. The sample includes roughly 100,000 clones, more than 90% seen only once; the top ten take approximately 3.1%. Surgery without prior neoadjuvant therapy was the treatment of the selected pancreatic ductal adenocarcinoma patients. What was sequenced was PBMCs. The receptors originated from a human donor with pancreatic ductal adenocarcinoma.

The CDR3 is CASSTDLGVYGYTF. CDR3 DNA sequence: TGCGCCAGTTCAACCGACTTGGGAGTTTATGGCTACACCTTC. The gene calls are TRBV10-2 and TRBJ1-2; D gene ambiguous. Germline V CDR1 and CDR2: WSHSY, SAAADI. Deletions cut 9 bases from V and 5 bases from J, with 19 bases between. The CDR3 spans 14 residues.

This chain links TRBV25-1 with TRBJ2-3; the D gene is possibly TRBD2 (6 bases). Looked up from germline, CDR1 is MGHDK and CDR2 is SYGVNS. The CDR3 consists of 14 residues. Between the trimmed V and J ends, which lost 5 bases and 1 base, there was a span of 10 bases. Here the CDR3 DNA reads TGTGCCAGCAGTCCACTAGCACGCACAGATACGCAGTATTTT. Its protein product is CASSPLARTDTQYF.

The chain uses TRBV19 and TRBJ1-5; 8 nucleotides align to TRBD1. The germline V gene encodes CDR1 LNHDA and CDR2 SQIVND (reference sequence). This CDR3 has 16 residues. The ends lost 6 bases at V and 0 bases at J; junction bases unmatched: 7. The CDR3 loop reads CASRRQGLFSNQPQHF. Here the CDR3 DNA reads TGTGCCAGTAGACGACAGGGGCTTTTTAGCAATCAGCCCCAGCATTTT.

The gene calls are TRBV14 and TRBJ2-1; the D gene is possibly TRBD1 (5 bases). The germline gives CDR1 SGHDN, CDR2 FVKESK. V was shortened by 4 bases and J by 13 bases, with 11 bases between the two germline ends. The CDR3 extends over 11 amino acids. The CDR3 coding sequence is TGTGCCAGCAGCCGACAGCAACGACAGTTCTTC. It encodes CASSRQQRQFF.

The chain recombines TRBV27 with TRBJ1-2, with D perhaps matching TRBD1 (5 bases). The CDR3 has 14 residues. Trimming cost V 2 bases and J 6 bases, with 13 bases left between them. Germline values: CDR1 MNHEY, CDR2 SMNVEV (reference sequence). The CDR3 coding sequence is TGTGCCAGCAGTTTAAATAGGGACTTTGATGGCTACACCTTC. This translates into CASSLNRDFDGYTF.

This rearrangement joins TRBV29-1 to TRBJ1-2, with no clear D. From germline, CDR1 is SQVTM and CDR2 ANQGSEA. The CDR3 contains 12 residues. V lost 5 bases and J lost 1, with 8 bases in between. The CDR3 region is CSVLEFNYGYTF. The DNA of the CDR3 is TGCAGCGTTTTAGAGTTTAACTATGGCTACACCTTC.

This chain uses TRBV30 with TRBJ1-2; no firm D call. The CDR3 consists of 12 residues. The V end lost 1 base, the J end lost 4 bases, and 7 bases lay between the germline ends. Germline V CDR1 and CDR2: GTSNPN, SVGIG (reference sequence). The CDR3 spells CAWSEQFYGYTF. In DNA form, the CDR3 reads TGTGCCTGGAGTGAACAGTTCTATGGCTACACCTTC.

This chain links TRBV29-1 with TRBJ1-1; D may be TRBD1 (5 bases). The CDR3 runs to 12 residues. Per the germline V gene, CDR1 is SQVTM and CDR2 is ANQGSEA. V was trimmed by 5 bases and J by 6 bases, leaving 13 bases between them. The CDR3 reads CSVCQGRAEAFF. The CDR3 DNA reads TGCAGCGTTTGTCAGGGTAGGGCTGAAGCTTTCTTT.

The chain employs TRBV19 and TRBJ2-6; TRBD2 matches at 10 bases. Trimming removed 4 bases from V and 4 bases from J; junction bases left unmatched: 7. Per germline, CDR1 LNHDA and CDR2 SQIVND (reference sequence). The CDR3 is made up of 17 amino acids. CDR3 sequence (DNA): TGTGCCAGTAGTAAAAGCGGGAGGGCCGCCGGGGCCAACGTCCTGACTTTC. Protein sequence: CASSKSGRAAGANVLTF.

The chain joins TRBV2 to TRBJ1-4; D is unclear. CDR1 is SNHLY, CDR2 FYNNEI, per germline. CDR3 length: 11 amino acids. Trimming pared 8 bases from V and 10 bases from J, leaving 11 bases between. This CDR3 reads CASSEASKLFF. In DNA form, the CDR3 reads TGTGCCAGCTCGGAGGCTTCAAAACTGTTTTTT.

This chain's CDR3 is CASSVGATVTYEQYF. CDR3 nucleotide sequence: TGTGCCAGCAGCGTAGGGGCGACGGTCACCTACGAGCAGTACTTC. The chain uses TRBV9 and TRBJ2-7; D remains ambiguous. V was cut by 0 bases and J by 2 bases, with 12 bases left in between. This CDR3 has 15 residues. The germline gives CDR1 SGDLS, CDR2 YYNGEE. Full variable domain (outside the CDR3, taken from reference TRBV9 and TRBJ2-7): DSGVTQTPKHLITATGQRVTLRCSPRSGDLSVYWYQQSLDQGLQFLIQYYNGEERAKGNILERFSAQQFPDLHSELNLSSLELGDSALYFCASSVGATVTYEQYFGPGTRLTVT.

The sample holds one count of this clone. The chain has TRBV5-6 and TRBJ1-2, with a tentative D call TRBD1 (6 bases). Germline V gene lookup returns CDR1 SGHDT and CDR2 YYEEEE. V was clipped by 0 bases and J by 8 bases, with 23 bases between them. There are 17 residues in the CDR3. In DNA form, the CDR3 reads TGTGCCAGCAGCTTGGTGGGCATGTGGCAGGGGATTGGGGGCTACACCTTC. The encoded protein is CASSLVGMWQGIGGYTF.

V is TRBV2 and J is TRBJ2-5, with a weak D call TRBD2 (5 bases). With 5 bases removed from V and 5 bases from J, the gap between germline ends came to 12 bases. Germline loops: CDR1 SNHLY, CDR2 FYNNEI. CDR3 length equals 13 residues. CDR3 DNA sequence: TGTGCCAGCAGTATAACTAGGAAGGAGACCCAGTACTTC. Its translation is CASSITRKETQYF.

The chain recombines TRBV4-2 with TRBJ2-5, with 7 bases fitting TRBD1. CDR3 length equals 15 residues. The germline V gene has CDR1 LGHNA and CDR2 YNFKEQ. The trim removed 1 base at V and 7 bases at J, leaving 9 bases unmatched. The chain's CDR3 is CASSQGTTTGLTQYF. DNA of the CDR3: TGTGCCAGCAGCCAAGGTACCACGACAGGGTTGACCCAGTACTTC.

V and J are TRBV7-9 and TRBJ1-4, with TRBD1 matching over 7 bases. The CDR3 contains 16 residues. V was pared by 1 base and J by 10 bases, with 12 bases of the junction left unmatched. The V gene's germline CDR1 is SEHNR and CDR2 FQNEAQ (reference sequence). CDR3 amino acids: CASSLGSGQVPGKLFF. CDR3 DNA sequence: TGTGCCAGCAGCTTAGGGTCAGGACAGGTCCCCGGAAAACTGTTTTTT.

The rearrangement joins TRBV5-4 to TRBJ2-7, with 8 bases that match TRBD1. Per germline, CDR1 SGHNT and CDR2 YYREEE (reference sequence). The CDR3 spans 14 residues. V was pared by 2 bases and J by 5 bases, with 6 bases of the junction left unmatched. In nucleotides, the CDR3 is TGTGCCAGCAGCTTTGGAGGACAGGGCCACGAGCAGTACTTC. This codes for CASSFGGQGHEQYF. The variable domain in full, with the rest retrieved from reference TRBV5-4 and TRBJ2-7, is ETGVTQSPTHLIKTRGQQVTLRCSSQSGHNTVSWYQQALGQGPQFIFQYYREEENGRGNFPPRFSGLQFPNYSSELNVNALELDDSALYLCASSFGGQGHEQYFGPGTRLTVT.

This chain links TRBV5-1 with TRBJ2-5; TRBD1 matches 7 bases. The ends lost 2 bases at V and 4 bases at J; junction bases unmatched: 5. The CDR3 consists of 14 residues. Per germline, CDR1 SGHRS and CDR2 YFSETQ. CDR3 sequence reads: CASSFGQARETQYF. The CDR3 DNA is TGCGCCAGCAGCTTCGGACAGGCCCGAGAGACCCAGTACTTC.

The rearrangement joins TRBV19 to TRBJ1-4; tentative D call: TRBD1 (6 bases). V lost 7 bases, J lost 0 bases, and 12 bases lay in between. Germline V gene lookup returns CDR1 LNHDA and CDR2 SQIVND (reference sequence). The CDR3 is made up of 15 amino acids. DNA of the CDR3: TGTGCCAGTACCCGACAGGATGCAACTAATGAAAAACTGTTTTTT. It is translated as CASTRQDATNEKLFF.